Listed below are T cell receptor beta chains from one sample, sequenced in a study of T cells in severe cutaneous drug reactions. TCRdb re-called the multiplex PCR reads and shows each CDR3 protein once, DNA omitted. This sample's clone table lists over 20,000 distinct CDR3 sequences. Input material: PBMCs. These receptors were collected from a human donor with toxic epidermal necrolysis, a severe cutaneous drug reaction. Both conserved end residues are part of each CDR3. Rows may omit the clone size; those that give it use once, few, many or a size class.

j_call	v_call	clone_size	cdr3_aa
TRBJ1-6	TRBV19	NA	CASNTGTNSPLHF
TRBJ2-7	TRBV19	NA	CASTPDLRGGGEQYF
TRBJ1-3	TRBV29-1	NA	CSVFGTGPGNTIYF
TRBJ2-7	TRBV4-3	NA	CASSRTRGIYEQYF
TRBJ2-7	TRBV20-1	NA	CSARGASIVDEQYF
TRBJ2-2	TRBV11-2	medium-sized	CASSISRANTGELFF
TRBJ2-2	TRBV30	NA	CAWSVSVGAGELFF
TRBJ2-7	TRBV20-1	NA	CSASFGGGSSYEQYF
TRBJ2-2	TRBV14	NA	CASSQDRIGETGELFF
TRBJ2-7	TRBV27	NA	CASSLYRNRVGEQYF
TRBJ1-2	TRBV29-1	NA	CSVGTGPRNYGYTF
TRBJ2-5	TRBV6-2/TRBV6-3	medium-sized	CASSYGLRETQYF
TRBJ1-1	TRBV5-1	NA	CASSPGKSRVDTEAFF
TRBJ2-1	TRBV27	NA	CASKVGGAFSYNEQFF
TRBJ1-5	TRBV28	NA	CASSLVRRDQPQHF
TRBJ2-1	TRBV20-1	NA	CSARGQGPPLLTYNEQFF